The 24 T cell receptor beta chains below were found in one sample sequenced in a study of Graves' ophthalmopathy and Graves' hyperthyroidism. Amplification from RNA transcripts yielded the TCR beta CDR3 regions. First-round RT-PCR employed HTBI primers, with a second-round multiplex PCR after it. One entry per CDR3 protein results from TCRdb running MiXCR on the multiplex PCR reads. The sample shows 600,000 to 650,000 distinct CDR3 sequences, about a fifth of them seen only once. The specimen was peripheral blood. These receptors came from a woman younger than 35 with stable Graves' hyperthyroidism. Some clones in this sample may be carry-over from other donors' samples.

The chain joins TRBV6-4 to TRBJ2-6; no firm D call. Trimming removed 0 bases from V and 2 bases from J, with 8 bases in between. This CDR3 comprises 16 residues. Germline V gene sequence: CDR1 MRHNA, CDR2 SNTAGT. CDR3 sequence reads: CASSDSKGTGANVLTF. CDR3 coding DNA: TGTGCCAGCAGTGACTCGAAAGGGACTGGGGCCAACGTCCTGACTTTC.

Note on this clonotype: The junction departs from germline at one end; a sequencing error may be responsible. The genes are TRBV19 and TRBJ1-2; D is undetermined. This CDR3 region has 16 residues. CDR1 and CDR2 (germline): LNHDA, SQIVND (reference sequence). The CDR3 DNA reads TGTGCCAGTAGTCTCGGGTGGACGGGCGCTAACTATGGTTACACCTTC. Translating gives CASSLGWTGANYGYTF.

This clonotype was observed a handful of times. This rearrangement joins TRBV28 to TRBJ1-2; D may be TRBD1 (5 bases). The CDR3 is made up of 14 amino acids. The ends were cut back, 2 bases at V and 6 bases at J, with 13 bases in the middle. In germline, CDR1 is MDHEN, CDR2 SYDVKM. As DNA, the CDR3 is TGTGCCAGCAGTTTAGAGCAGGGCTGGGATGGCTACACCTTC. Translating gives CASSLEQGWDGYTF.

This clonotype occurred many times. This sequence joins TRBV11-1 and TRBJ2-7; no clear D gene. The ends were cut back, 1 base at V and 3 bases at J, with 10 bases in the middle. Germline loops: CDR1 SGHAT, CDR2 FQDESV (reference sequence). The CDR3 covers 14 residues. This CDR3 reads CASSLDPGDYEQYF. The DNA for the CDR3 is TGTGCCAGCAGCTTAGACCCGGGTGACTACGAGCAGTACTTC. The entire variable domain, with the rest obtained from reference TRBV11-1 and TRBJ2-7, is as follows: EAEVAQSPRYKITEKSQAVAFWCDPISGHATLYWYRQILGQGPELLVQFQDESVVDDSQLPKDRFSAERLKGVDSTLKIQPAELGDSAMYLCASSLDPGDYEQYFGPGTRLTVT.

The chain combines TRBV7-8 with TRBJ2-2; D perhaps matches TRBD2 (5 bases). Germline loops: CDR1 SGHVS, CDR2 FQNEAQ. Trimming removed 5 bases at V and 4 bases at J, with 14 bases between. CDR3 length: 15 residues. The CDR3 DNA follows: TGTGCCAGCAGCCCTACGTCTGCGGGCACCGGGGAGCTGTTTTTT. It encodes CASSPTSAGTGELFF.

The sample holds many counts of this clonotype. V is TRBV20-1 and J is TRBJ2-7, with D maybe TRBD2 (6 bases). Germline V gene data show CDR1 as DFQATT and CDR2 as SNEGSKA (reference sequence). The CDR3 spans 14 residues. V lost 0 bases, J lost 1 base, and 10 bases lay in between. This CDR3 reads CSARERGTSYEQYF. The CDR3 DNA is TGCAGTGCTAGAGAGCGGGGAACGTCCTACGAGCAGTACTTC.

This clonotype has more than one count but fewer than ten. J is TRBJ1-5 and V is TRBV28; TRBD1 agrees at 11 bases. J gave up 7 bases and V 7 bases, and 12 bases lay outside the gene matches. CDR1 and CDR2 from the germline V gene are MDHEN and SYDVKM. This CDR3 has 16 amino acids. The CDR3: CASTPAGQGDIQPQHF. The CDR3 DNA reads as TGTGCCAGCACCCCCGCGGGACAGGGGGATATACAGCCCCAGCATTTT.

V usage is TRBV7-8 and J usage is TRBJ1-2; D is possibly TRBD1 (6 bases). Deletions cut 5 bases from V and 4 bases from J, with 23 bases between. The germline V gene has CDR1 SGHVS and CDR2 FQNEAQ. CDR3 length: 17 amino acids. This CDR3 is CASSIQGETGAAYGYTF. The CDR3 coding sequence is TGTGCCAGCAGCATCCAGGGAGAGACAGGTGCTGCCTATGGCTACACCTTC.

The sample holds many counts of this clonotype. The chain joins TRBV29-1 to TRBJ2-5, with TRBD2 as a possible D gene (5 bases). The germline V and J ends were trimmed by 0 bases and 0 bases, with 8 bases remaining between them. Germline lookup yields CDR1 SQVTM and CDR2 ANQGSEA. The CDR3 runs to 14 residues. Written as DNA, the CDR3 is TGCAGCGTTGAAGATCTCGGGAACCAAGAGACCCAGTACTTC. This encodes CSVEDLGNQETQYF.

CDR3 bases: TGTGCCAGCAGGGCTGGGCTCCACGGAGAGACCCAGTACTTC. The encoded protein is CASRAGLHGETQYF. The chain has TRBV12-3 or TRBV12-4 and TRBJ2-5; D ambiguous. CDR3 length equals 14 residues. V dropped 6 bases and J dropped 4 bases, with 15 bases sitting between them.

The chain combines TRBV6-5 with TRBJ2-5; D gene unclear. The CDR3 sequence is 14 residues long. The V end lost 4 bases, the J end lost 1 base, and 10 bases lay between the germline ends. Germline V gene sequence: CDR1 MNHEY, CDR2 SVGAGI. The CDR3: CASSSRIIQETQYF. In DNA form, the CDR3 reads TGTGCCAGCAGTTCTCGGATTATCCAAGAGACCCAGTACTTC.

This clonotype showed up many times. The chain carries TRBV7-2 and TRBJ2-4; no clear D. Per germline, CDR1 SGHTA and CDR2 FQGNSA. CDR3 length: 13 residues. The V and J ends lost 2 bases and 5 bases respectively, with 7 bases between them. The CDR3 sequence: CASSLWIQNIQYF. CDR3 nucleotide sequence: TGTGCCAGCAGCTTATGGATTCAAAACATTCAGTACTTC.

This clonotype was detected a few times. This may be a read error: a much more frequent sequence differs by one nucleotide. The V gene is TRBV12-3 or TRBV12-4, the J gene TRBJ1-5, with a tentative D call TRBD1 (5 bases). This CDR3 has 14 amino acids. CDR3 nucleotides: TGTGCCAACAGTTTTTGGGCAGGGCCTCAGCCCCAGCATTTT. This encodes CANSFWAGPQPQHF.

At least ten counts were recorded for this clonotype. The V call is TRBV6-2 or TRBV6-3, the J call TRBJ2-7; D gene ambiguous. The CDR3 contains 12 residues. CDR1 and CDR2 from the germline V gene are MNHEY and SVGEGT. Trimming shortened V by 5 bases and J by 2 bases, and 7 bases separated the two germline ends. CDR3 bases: TGTGCCAGCAGTCATAGTACCTACGAGCAGTACTTC. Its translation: CASSHSTYEQYF.

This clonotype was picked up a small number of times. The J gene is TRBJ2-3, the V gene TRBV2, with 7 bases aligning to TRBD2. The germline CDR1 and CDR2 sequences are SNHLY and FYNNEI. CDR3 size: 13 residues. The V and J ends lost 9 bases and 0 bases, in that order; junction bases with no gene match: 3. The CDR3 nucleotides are TGTGCCAGTCTAGCGGAGAGCACAGATACGCAGTATTTT. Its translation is CASLAESTDTQYF. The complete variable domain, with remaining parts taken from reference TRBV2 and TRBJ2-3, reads EPEVTQTPSHQVTQMGQEVILRCVPISNHLYFYWYRQILGQKVEFLVSFYNNEISEKSEIFDDQFSVERPDGSNFTLKIRSTKLEDSAMYFCASLAESTDTQYFGPGTRLTVL.

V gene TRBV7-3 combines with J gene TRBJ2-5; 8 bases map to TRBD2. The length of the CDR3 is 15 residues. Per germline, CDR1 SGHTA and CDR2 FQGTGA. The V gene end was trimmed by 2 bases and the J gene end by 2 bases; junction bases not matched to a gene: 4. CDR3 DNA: TGTGCCAGCAGCTTATACGGGGGGGAGCAAGAGACCCAGTACTTC. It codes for CASSLYGGEQETQYF.

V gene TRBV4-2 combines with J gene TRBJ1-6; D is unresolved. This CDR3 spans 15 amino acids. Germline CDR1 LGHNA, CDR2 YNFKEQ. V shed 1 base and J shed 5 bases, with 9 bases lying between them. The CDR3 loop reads CASSQVAGNNSPLHF. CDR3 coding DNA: TGTGCCAGCAGCCAAGTCGCGGGGAATAATTCACCCCTCCACTTT.

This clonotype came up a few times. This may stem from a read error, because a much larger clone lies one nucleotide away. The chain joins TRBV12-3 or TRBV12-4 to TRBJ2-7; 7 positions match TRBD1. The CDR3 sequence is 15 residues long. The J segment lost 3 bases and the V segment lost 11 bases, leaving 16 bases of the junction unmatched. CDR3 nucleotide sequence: TGTGCCCGCACCCCGGGGACAGAGAAGTACTACGAGCAGTACTTC. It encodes CARTPGTEKYYEQYF.

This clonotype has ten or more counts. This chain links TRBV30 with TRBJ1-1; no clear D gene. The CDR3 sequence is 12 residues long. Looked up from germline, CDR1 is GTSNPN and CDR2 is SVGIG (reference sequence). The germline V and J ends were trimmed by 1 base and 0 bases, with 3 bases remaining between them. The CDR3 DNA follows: TGTGCCTGGAGTGGCATGAACACTGAAGCTTTCTTT. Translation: CAWSGMNTEAFF.

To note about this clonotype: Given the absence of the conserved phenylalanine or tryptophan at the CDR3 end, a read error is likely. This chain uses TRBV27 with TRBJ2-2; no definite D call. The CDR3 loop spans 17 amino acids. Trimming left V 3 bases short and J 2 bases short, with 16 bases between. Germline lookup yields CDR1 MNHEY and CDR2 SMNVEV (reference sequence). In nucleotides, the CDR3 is TGTGCCAGCAGTTTCGCCGCCCCGAAGGGCAACACCGGGGAGCTGTTTTTG. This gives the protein CASSFAAPKGNTGELFL.

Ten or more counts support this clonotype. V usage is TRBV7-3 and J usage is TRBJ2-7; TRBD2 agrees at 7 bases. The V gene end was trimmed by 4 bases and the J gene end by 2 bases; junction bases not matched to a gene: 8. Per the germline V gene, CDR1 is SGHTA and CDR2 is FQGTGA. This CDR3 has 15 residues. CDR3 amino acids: CASSSRSGTTYEQYF. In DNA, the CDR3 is TGTGCCAGCAGCTCCCGTTCCGGGACTACCTACGAGCAGTACTTC.

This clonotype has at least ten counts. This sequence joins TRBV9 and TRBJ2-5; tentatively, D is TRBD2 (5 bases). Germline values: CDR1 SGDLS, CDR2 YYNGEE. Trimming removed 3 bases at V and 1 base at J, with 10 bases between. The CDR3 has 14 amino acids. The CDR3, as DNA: TGTGCCAGCAGCGCCTCCGGGGTCCAAGAGACCCAGTACTTC. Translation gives CASSASGVQETQYF.

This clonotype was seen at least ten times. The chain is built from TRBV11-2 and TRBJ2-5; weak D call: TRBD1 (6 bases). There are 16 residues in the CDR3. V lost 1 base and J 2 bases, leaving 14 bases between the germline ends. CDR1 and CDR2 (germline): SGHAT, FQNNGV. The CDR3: CASSLGSSQGQETQYF. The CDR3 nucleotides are TGTGCCAGCAGCTTAGGATCCAGCCAGGGGCAAGAGACCCAGTACTTC.

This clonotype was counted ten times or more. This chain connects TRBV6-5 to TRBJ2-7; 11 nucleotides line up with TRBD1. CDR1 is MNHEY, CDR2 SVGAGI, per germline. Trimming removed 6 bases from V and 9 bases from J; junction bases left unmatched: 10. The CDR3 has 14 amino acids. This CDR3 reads CASRMDRGRIVQYF. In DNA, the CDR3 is TGTGCCAGCAGGATGGACAGGGGGCGCATTGTGCAGTACTTC.